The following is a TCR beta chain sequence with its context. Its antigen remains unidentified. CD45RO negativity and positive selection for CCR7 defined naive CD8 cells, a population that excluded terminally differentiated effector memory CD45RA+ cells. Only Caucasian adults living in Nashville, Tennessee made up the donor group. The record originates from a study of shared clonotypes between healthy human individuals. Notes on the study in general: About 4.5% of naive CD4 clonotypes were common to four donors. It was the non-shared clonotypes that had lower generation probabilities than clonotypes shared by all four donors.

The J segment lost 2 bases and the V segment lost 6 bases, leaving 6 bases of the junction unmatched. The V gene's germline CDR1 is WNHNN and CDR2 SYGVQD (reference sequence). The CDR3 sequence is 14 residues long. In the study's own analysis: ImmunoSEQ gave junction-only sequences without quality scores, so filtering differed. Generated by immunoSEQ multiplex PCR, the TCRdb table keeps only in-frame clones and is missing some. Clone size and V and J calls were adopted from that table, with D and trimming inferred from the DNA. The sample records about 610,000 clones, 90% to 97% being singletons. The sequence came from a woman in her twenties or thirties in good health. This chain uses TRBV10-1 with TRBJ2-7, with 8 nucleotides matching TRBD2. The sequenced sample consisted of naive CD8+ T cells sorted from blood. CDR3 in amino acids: CASSVAGQTYEQYF. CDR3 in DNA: TGCGCCAGCAGCGTAGCGGGACAAACCTACGAGCAGTACTTC.